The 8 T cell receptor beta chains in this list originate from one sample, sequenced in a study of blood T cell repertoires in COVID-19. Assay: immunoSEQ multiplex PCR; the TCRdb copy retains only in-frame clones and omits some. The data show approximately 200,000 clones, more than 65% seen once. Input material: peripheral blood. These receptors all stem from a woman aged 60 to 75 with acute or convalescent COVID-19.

The CDR3 loop is CASRKGTGDFAGNTIYF. The CDR3 DNA reads TGCGCCAGCAGGAAGGGGACAGGGGATTTTGCTGGAAACACCATATATTTT. The chain carries TRBV4-1 and TRBJ1-3; 10 bases align to TRBD1. The CDR3 has 17 residues. The germline gives CDR1 MGHRA, CDR2 YSYEKL. The ends lost 6 bases at V and 2 bases at J; junction bases unmatched: 10.

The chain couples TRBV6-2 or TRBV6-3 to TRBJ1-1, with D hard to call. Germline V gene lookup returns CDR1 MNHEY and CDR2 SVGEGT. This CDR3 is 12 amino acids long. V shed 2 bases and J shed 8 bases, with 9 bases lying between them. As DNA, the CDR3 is TGTGCCAGCAGTTACGGAGGTACCGAAGCTTTCTTT. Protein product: CASSYGGTEAFF.

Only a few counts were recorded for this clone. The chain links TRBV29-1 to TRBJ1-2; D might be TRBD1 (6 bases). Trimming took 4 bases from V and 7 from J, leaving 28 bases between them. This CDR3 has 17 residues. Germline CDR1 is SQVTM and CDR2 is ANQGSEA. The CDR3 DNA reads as TGCAGCGTTGTTATATTTGGTGTCGAGGGGGGGCCCGGTGGCTACACCTTC. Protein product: CSVVIFGVEGGPGGYTF.

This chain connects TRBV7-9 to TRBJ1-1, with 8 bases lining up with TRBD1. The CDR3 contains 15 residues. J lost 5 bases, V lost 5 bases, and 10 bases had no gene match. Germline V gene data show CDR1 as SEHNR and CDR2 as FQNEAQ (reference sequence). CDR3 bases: TGTGCCAGCAGCCCAGGACAGGGAGAACAAACTGAAGCTTTCTTT. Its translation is CASSPGQGEQTEAFF.

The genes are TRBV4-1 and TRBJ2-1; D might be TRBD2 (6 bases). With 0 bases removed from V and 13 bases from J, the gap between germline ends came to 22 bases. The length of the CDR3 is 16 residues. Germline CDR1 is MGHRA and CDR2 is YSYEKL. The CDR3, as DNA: TGCGCCAGCAGCCAAGAATCGCCTAGCGCAAGGGGCATCCAGTTCTTC. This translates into CASSQESPSARGIQFF.

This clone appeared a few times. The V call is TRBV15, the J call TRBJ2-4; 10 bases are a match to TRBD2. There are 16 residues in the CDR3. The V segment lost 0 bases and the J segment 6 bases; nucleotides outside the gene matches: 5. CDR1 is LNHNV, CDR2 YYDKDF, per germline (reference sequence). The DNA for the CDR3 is TGTGCCACCAGCAGAGACCCTGGACTAGCGGCAAACATTCAGTACTTC. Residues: CATSRDPGLAANIQYF. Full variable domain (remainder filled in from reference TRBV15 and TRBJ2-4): DAMVIQNPRYQVTQFGKPVTLSCSQTLNHNVMYWYQQKSSQAPKLLFHYYDKDFNNEADTPDNFQSRRPNTSFCFLDIRSPGLGDTAMYLCATSRDPGLAANIQYFGAGTRLSVL.

The CDR3 protein is CASSRRGEYTEAFF. The DNA of the CDR3 is TGTGCCAGCAGCCGGAGGGGTGAGTACACTGAAGCTTTCTTT. This chain joins TRBV3-1 (or the pseudogene TRBV3-2) and TRBJ1-1; the D gene is possibly TRBD1 (5 bases). The CDR3 consists of 14 residues. CDR1 is LGHDT and CDR2 is YNNKEL in the germline V gene (reference sequence). V lost 4 bases and J 3 bases, leaving 12 bases between the germline ends.

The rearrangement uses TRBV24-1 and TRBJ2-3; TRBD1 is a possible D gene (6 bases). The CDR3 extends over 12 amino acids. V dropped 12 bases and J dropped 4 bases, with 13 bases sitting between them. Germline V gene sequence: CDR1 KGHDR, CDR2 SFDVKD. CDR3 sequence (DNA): TGTGCCTCTAGCAGGGGTGCAGATACGCAGTATTTT. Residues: CASSRGADTQYF.